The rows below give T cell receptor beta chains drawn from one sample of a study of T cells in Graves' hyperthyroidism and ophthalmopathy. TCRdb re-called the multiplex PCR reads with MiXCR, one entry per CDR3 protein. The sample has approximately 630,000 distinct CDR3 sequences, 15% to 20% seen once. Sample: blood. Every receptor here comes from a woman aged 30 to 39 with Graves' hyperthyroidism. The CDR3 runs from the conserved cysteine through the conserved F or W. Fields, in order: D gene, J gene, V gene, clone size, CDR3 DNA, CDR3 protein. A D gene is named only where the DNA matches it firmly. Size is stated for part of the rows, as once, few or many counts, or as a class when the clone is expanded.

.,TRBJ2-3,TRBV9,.,TGTGCCAGCAGCGTAATGAGTAGAGGCACAGATACGCAGTATTTT,CASSVMSRGTDTQYF
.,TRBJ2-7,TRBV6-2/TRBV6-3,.,TGTGCCAGCAGTTACGGGCAGGGTCCAGCCTACGAGCAGTACTTC,CASSYGQGPAYEQYF
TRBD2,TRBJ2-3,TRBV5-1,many,TGCGCCAGCAGCCCTGTGGGCCTAGCGGTGACCACAGATACGCAGTATTTT,CASSPVGLAVTTDTQYF
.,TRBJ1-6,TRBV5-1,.,TGTGCCAGCACCTCCAGAAATTCACCCCTCCACTTT,CASTSRNSPLHF
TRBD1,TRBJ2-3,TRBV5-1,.,TGCGCCAGCAGTGAGGGACAGGGGGATACGCAGTATTTT,CASSEGQGDTQYF
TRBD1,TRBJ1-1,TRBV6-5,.,TGTGCCAGCAGTTATGCCCGGACAGGGGCAGGTACTGAAGCTTTCTTT,CASSYARTGAGTEAFF
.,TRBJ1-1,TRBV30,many,TGTGCCTGGAGTGAGATTGAAGCTTTCTTT,CAWSEIEAFF
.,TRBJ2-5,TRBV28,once,.,CASSFYICSARSGWAKETQYF
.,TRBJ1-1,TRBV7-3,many,TGTGCCAGCAGCTTAGGTGGGCAAAACTCTGAAGCTTTCTTT,CASSLGGQNSEAFF
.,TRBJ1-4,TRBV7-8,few,TGTGCCAGCAGCTTAGGGCGGTGGAGAACTAATGAAAAACTGTTTTTT,CASSLGRWRTNEKLFF
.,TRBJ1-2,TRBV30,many,TGTGCCTGGAGTGTAGGGGGGGGGTATGGCTACACCTTC,CAWSVGGGYGYTF
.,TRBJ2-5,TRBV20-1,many,TGCAGTGCTACGCAATATGAGACCCAGTACTTC,CSATQYETQYF
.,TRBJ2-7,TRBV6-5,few,TGTGCCAGCAGTTACTCGCTCCTACGGGGGTCCGAGCAGTACTTC,CASSYSLLRGSEQYF
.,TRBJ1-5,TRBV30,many,TGTGCCTGGAGTAAGGGGATTCCGGTACAGCCCCAGCATTTT,CAWSKGIPVQPQHF
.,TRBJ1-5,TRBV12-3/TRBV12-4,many,TGTGCCAGCAGTTCCAGTGGGGGAGACAATCAGCCCCAGCATTTT,CASSSSGGDNQPQHF
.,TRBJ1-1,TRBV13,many,TGTGCCAGCAGCGCCCATCCCAACAGGGACACTGAAGCTTTCTTT,CASSAHPNRDTEAFF
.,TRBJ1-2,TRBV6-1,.,TGTGCCAGCAGTGAAGCGCAAGACAAATGGGGTGGCTACACCTTC,CASSEAQDKWGGYTF
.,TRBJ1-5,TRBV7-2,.,TGTGCCAGCAGCTTAGTAGCGGGGCTCTATAGCAATCAGCCCCAGCATTTT,CASSLVAGLYSNQPQHF
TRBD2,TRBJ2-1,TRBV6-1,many,TGTGCCAGCAGTACCGGGACTAGCGGTCCCCCTGAGCAGTTCTTC,CASSTGTSGPPEQFF
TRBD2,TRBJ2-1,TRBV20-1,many,TGCAGTGCCCAGCGGGAGGGCAATGAGCAGTTCTTC,CSAQREGNEQFF
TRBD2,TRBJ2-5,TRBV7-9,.,TGTGCCAGCAGGGGACTAGCGCGACAAGAGACCCAGTACTTC,CASRGLARQETQYF
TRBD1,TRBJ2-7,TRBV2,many,TGTGCCAGCAGAGGTAAATCCGGGACAGCCTACGAGCAGTACTTC,CASRGKSGTAYEQYF
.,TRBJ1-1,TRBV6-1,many,TGTGCCAGCAGTTCATACAGGGAAACTGAAGCTTTCTTT,CASSSYRETEAFF
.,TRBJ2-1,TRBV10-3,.,TGTGCCATCAGTAGTGGGGGAATATGGGAGCAGTTCTTC,CAISSGGIWEQFF
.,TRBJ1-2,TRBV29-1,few,TGCAGCGTGCCTAGGGTCCCCTATGGCTACACCTTC,CSVPRVPYGYTF
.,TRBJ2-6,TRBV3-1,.,TGTGCCAGCACCTCAAGCTCTGGGGCCAACGTCCTGACTTTC,CASTSSSGANVLTF
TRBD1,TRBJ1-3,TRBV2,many,TGTGCCAGCAGTGGACTCGGACAGGGGGCAGACACCATATATTTT,CASSGLGQGADTIYF
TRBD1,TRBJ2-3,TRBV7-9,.,TGTGCCAGCAGCAGGACAGGGGAGGAAGATACGCAGTATTTT,CASSRTGEEDTQYF
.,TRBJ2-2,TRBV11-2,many,TGTGCCAGCAATATTGGGGGGTCTGGGGAGCTGTTTTTT,CASNIGGSGELFF
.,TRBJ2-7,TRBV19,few,TGTGCCAGTAGCCCGGGGAGTAGGGACGAGCAGTACTTC,CASSPGSRDEQYF
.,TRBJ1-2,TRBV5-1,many,TGCGCCAGCAGCTTGGTCGGGACCAACTATGGCTACACCTTC,CASSLVGTNYGYTF
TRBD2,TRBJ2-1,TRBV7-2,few,TGTGCCAGCAGACCCCCTAGCGGCAGCTCCTACAATGAGCAGTTCTTC,CASRPPSGSSYNEQFF
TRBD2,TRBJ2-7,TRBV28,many,TGTGCCAGCAGTTTCCGCGGGAGGGCCTCCTACGAGCAGTACTTC,CASSFRGRASYEQYF
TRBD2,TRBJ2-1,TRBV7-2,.,TGTGCCAGCAGCTCTAGCCGCAATAGCGGGTATGAGCAGTTCTTC,CASSSSRNSGYEQFF
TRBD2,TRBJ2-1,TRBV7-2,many,TGTGCCAGCAGCTTAGACTGGGCGGGAGGAACGGATGAGCAGTTCTTC,CASSLDWAGGTDEQFF
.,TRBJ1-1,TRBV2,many,TGTGCCAGCAGTCCGCTTTTTAGTGTGGGCACTGAAGCTTTCTTT,CASSPLFSVGTEAFF
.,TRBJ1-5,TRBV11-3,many,TGTGCCAGCAGCGCCCAGGGAACTCAGCCCCAGCATTTT,CASSAQGTQPQHF
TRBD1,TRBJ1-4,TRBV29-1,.,TGCAGCGTTGAAGTTGAGGGGGCGGGTAATGAAAAACTGTTTTTT,CSVEVEGAGNEKLFF
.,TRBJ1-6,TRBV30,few,TGTGCCTGGACCGGACTAAGGGATTCACCCCTCCACTTT,CAWTGLRDSPLHF
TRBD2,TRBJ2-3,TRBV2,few,TGTGCCAGCAGTGACGTACTAGCGGGAGTTGTAGATACGCAGTATTTT,CASSDVLAGVVDTQYF
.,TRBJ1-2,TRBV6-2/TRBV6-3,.,TGTGCCAGCACCCTCGGGGCGGACTATGGCTACACCTTC,CASTLGADYGYTF
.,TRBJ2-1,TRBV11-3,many,TGTGCCAGCAGCTTAGTAAGCGGGACAGCTAGTGGCGAGCAGTTCTTC,CASSLVSGTASGEQFF
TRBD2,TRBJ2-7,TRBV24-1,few,TGTGCCACCAGTGACCCCGCAGAAGCGGGAGGCTACGAGCAGTACTTC,CATSDPAEAGGYEQYF
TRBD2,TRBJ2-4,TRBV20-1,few,TGCAGTGCTGGGCGGGAGGGAAACATTCAGTACTTC,CSAGREGNIQYF
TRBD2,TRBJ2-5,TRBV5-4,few,TGTGCCAGCAGCCGGACTAGCAGCCAAGAGACCCAGTACTTC,CASSRTSSQETQYF
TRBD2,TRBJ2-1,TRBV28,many,TGTGCCAGCAATGGGGTAGCGGGGGCTCATGAGCAGTTCTTC,CASNGVAGAHEQFF
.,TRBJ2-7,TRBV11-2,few,TGTGCCAGCAGCCTAAGGACCGACGAGCAGTACTTC,CASSLRTDEQYF
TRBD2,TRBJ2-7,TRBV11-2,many,TGTGCCAGCAGCTTAGTAGGCGGGAGTTGGGAGCAGTACTTC,CASSLVGGSWEQYF
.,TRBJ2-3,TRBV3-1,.,TGTGCCAGCAGCCAGGGGACCCCCGATACGCAGTATTTT,CASSQGTPDTQYF
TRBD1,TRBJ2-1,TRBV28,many,TGTGCCAGCAGTATGATCAGGGGGCGGCGATTCTACAATGAGCAGTTCTTC,CASSMIRGRRFYNEQFF
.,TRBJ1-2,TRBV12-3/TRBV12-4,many,TGTGCCAGCAGCTGGACAGTCTTTGGTGATGGCTACACCTTC,CASSWTVFGDGYTF
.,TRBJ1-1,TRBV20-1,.,TGCAGTGCACCCGGCCGGGGGGCGGGTAATTTCACTGAAGCTTTCTTT,CSAPGRGAGNFTEAFF
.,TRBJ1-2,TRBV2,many,TGTGCCAGCAGCCACCAGGACAAAAACTATGGCTACACCTTC,CASSHQDKNYGYTF
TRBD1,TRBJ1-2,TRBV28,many,TGTGCCAGCAGTTTACGGGACAGGCTGAACTATGGCTACACCTTC,CASSLRDRLNYGYTF
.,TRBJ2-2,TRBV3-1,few,TGTGCCAGCAGCCAAGAGGCCCCCGGGGAGCTGTTTTTT,CASSQEAPGELFF
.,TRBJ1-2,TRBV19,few,TGTGCCAGTAGTATAGAATCCCCCGGGACCTCTCCTAACTATGGCTACACCTTC,CASSIESPGTSPNYGYTF